Listed here is a single T cell receptor (beta chain). The antigen it recognizes is unknown. Qualities for individual bases were not recorded, and no much larger clone is one base off. In total, 666 healthy bone marrow donors made up the cohort. Cohort members were all nominally healthy when sampled, although unrecorded immune exposures were likely present. The donor was CMV seronegative and was included in the group of several hundred seronegative cohort members. Every donor gave a peripheral blood sample, and the peripheral blood mononuclear cells from that sample were used for TCR beta sequencing. Genomic DNA was extracted from the blood cell samples with the Qiagen DNeasy Blood Extraction Kit. The library was built by means of the immunoSEQ multiplex PCR assay. For the multiplex PCR, a mixture combining 60 forward primers for TCR Vbeta segments and 13 reverse primers for TCR Jbeta segments was used. The CDR3 region of rearranged TCR beta genes was amplified from genomic DNA with a multiplex PCR assay. On the Illumina HiSeq System, the amplified TCR beta libraries were sequenced as 87-base-pair reads. Per the original workflow: Across the 700 or so repertoires, a later analysis counted roughly 84 million unique TCR beta chains, 9.5 million to 13 million of which were shared by at least two donors. To remove PCR and sequencing errors, raw reads were error-corrected and collapsed into unique sequences using a nearest-neighbor algorithm that merged closely related sequences. Alignment of CDR3 sequences to IMGT reference sequences was used to assign V, D and J gene segments. For a sequence to be retained, at least a six-nucleotide match to both a V gene segment and a J gene segment was required. A rearrangement counted as productive if the CDR3 had no stop codons and remained in frame with V and J, and every other rearrangement counted as non-productive. Following IMGT convention, CDR3 was defined as the stretch from the second conserved V-encoded cysteine to the conserved J-encoded phenylalanine. The earlier analysis of 450 to 750 of the donors excluded any sequence lacking an unambiguous match to a single V gene segment. An earlier analysis of under 750 of the donors called V segments functional above 56.7% productive rearrangements and segregating when the between-donor standard deviation exceeded 5%. A statistical classification framework was built for diagnosing cytomegalovirus status from the catalog of TCR beta chain sequences. In a later analysis, TCR nucleotide sequences were compared against IMGT/GENE-DB human TR gene sequences so that V and J genes could be assigned. A later analysis assigned CDR3 sequences and most-parsimonious VDJ recombination scenarios with the TCRdist pipeline. In a later analysis, every TCR beta chain was defined by the combination of its CDR3 amino acid sequence and its V-gene family, and reads without a unique V-gene family were dropped. To address suspected cross-contamination and a sequencing artifact, a later analysis removed 592 highly shared, low-generation-probability nucleotide sequences. In a later analysis, a clonal expansion index was calculated for each public chain from normalized within-repertoire ranks of inferred template counts. Generation probabilities in a later analysis came from a VDJ recombination model fitted to out-of-frame rearrangements, and those results were checked against IGoR. In a later analysis, TCR-TCR, TCR-HLA and TCR-CMV co-occurrence was scored with hypergeometric tests, and a repertoire-size bias correction was applied to TCR pairs. A later analysis estimated false discovery rates by permuting HLA or CMV assignments 20 times. A later analysis grouped co-occurring TCRs with DBSCAN, adding TCRdist sequence similarity when clustering within HLA-allele-positive subsets. Repertoires with fewer than 30,000 or more than 120,000 public chains were left out of co-occurrence clustering, as were a handful of repertoires with anomalous nucleotide sharing. Not all clones reach the TCRdb copy of this immuneACCESS table, which keeps in-frame sequences only. Checked studies attribute under half of the gap to unresolved V genes and leave the rest unexplained. V and J calls and clone size come straight from that table; D and trimming were deduced from the DNA. The table for this sample lists roughly 180,000 clones; 80% of them were counted only once. The ten largest clones represent roughly 1.3% of the sample.

This entry comes from a study of cytomegalovirus exposure and HLA in healthy donors (dated by TCRdb to about 2017). General notes on the study: An earlier analysis of roughly 610 of the donors reported 276 Gb of sequence data and some 110 million unique TCR beta sequences obtained from about 179 million T cells. An early release covering 550 to 700 HLA-typed donors comprised about 320 gigabases of sequencing data and tens of millions of unique TCR sequences. Of the roughly 390 genotyped donors, less than 90% were placed in the genetic ancestry cluster associated with self-reported Caucasian donors. The study was designed to test whether signatures of past pathogen exposure could be identified by cataloging public T cell receptors. The T cell repertoires of about 700 subjects were profiled by immunosequencing and related to cytomegalovirus serostatus. Besides the first cohort of 666 subjects, a separate validation cohort made up of roughly 120 different subjects was used. The study combined high-throughput TCR immunosequencing, statistical association of individual TCRs with disease status, and machine learning to predict cytomegalovirus infection status. A later analysis re-examined previously published TCR beta repertoires from just over 650 donors and added high-resolution HLA genotyping to investigate patterns of TCR occurrence. The later analysis used no new phenotypic data to find candidate immune exposures, relying instead on TCR beta sequences and their occurrence across donors. To decide whether each TCR beta V gene segment behaved as functional or pseudogenic, an earlier analysis of fewer than 750 of the donors relied on high-throughput TCR beta sequencing. Donor age, sex, ethnicity and CMV serostatus were collected together with the repertoire data. In a later genetic analysis, genome-wide SNP genotypes for about 60% of the 666 donors were used, and that subset was treated as a discovery cohort. Every repertoire in the discovery cohort had been generated on one and the same sequencing platform. HLA typing included class I and class II loci at four-digit resolution. Typing coverage differed by locus: A, B, C, DRB1 and DQB1 were typed in about 620-640 donors, DQA1 in about 550, DPA1 in approximately 600, and DPB1 in 400 to 490. Four or five DR-DQ haplotypes were handled as single units for association and clustering, since linkage in the cohort was strong. On average, roughly 240,000 unique TCR beta nucleotide sequences were sequenced per donor among 350 to 400 genotyped donors of the cohort, with 15% to 20% of those sequences being non-productive. Overall study results and their limits: Only TCR beta chains were sequenced in this cohort, and the absence of alpha or paired-chain data limited detectable features. The authors suggested that the approach could potentially be generalized to other disease states and immunological phenotypes. CMV serostatus was the only immune exposure information available for the cohort. A cluster of highly shared sequence variants was judged likely to be a technical artifact of the sequencing pipeline. At a false discovery rate of 0.05, a later analysis linked about 17,000 TCR beta sequences to specific HLA alleles. Cytomegalovirus status was reported to be diagnosed by the classifier with high specificity and sensitivity in both the original and validation cohorts. Some IMGT-functional V segments, including TRBV6-2 and TRBV6-3, could not be told apart with the 87-base-pair reads, so those segments were excluded. Compared with the approximately 710-donor mean, donors in an Asian-associated ancestry cluster had fewer N-insertions in productive TCRs, according to a later genetic analysis. A later genetic analysis associated a missense DCLRE1C variant with V-gene and J-gene trimming of TCR beta chains, and an independent cohort replicated the association. Across donors, most TCR sequences were observed very rarely, whereas some public TCRs were present in many individuals. According to a later analysis, TCR association rates differed among HLA loci, with DRB1 alleles showing the most associated TCRs and HLA-C alleles showing the fewest. An earlier analysis of approximately 570 of the donors showed that most TCR beta V segments appeared in productive rearrangements either about 87% or about 30% of the time, which broadly matched IMGT annotations. Presence/absence analyses assumed roughly uniform sequencing depth across donors, an assumption that may not hold. A total of some 180 TCR beta chains were listed by the study as associated with cytomegalovirus. Linkage disequilibrium might explain the correlated functional status among segregating V segments, but an unknown experimental factor could not be excluded. Compared with equally common non-associated chains, HLA-associated TCR beta chains in a later analysis were more clonally expanded and had lower generation probabilities. Because HLA typing was missing for some donors at each locus, association tests included only the typed subset. A further reported finding was that TCR beta sequences accurately predicted the HLA-A and HLA-B alleles for most subjects in the first cohort. Assigning TCR associations to individual alleles was difficult when HLA alleles, especially DR and DQ, strongly co-occurred. Most CMV-associated TCR beta chains appeared to be HLA-restricted in a later analysis, and the HLA associations seemed to be driven largely by CMV exposure. In vitro tests confirmed that a few of the cytomegalovirus-associated TCR beta chains recognize cytomegalovirus antigens. A later analysis reported that several top co-occurrence clusters appeared linked to parvovirus B19, influenza, CMV and Epstein-Barr virus. The earlier analysis of approximately 590 of the donors excluded roughly 16 rarely observed V segments, including chromosome 9 orphons, because counts were too low.

As encoded in the germline V gene, CDR1 is SGHAT while CDR2 is FQNNGV. Counted from cysteine to phenylalanine, this CDR3 has 13 amino acids. Of all the DNA, just the CDR3 is kept, 39 bases in frame from base 1. V gives up 7 bases and J gives up 8 bases, and the segment between their germline ends measures 14 bases. The sequence was collected from a man aged 30 to 45 in good health and CMV-seronegative. Recombination connected TRBV11-2 to TRBJ1-4; a tentative D match to TRBD1 spans 5 bases. Specimen: PBMCs. This receptor has the CDR3 CASKKGSGEKLFF. The nucleotides read TGTGCCAGCAAAAAGGGGTCGGGCGAAAAACTGTTTTTT. The CDR3, completed at both ends by the reference TRBV11-2 and TRBJ1-4 genes, gives the full variable domain EAGVAQSPRYKIIEKRQSVAFWCNPISGHATLYWYQQILGQGPKLLIQFQNNGVVDDSQLPKDRFSAERLKGVDSTLKIQPAKLEDSAVYLCASKKGSGEKLFFGSGTQLSVL.